A single sample gave rise to the 18 T cell receptor beta chains below, sequenced in a study of blood T cell repertoires in COVID-19. The data were produced by immunoSEQ multiplex PCR, yet TCRdb's version contains in-frame clones alone and is incomplete. The profile shows 230,000 or so clones, 70% to 85% of them singletons. Material: peripheral blood. The source is a man between 35 and 55 years old who had recovered from COVID-19.

This clone was observed a few times. The V call is TRBV7-6, the J call TRBJ1-2, with TRBD1 identical over 11 bases. The CDR3 runs 14 residues. Germline CDR1 SGHVS, CDR2 FNYEAQ. The junction had 9 bases not matched to a gene; V was cut back by 7 bases and J by 8 bases. The CDR3 DNA is TGTGCCAGCACCACTGGCGGACAGGGGGCAGGCTACACCTTC. Its translation is CASTTGGQGAGYTF.

This clone was seen once. J is TRBJ2-3 and V is TRBV15; no definite D call. This CDR3 has 12 residues. Deletions cut 0 bases from V and 10 bases from J, with 8 bases between. Germline lookup yields CDR1 LNHNV and CDR2 YYDKDF (reference sequence). CDR3 in amino acids: CATSREPSAQYF. CDR3 sequence (DNA): TGTGCCACCAGCAGAGAGCCGAGCGCGCAGTATTTT.

The rearrangement uses TRBV4-1 and TRBJ2-7, with 9 nucleotides matching TRBD1. Germline assignment: CDR1 MGHRA and CDR2 YSYEKL. CDR3 size: 15 residues. V dropped 0 bases and J dropped 4; count of bases not matched to a gene: 4. In DNA form, the CDR3 reads TGCGCCAGCAGCCAAGAGACAGGGGGTTCGTACGAGCAGTACTTC. This gives the protein CASSQETGGSYEQYF.

The V and J genes are TRBV5-5 and TRBJ2-5, with 12 bases lining up with TRBD1. This CDR3 has 17 amino acids. After removal of 0 bases from V and 5 bases from J, the junction contained 8 bases not matched to a gene. The germline CDR1 and CDR2 sequences are SGHKS and YYEKEE (reference sequence). The DNA of the CDR3 is TGTGCCAGCAGCTTGGCCCCGAGGGACAGGGGGCGTGAGACCCAGTACTTC. Translating it yields CASSLAPRDRGRETQYF.

The rearrangement joins TRBV3-1 (or the pseudogene TRBV3-2) to TRBJ1-1; D may be TRBD1 (5 bases). Trimming stripped 4 bases from V and 8 bases from J, with 14 bases between. Germline assignment: CDR1 LGHDT and CDR2 YNNKEL (reference sequence). CDR3 length: 13 amino acids. The CDR3 coding sequence is TGTGCCAGCAGCCCCTCGGGGGTTCAGGAAGCTTTCTTT. Residues: CASSPSGVQEAFF.

This clone was detected only a few times. The rearrangement links TRBV7-9 to TRBJ1-1; D unclear. This CDR3 comprises 15 residues. V dropped 2 bases and J dropped 0 bases, with 10 bases sitting between them. Germline values: CDR1 SEHNR, CDR2 FQNEAQ (reference sequence). Written as DNA, the CDR3 is TGTGCCAGCAGCTTATTGCCAGGAATGAACACTGAAGCTTTCTTT. Its translation is CASSLLPGMNTEAFF.

This chain joins TRBV19 and TRBJ1-4; no firm D call. The CDR3 length is 15 residues. V lost 6 bases to trimming and J lost 4 bases, with 15 bases between them. Germline CDR1 and CDR2: LNHDA and SQIVND (reference sequence). The CDR3 bases are TGTGCCAGTAGAACCTTTCACCTACTTAATGAAAAACTGTTTTTT. Amino acid sequence: CASRTFHLLNEKLFF.

This clone was seen once. J is TRBJ2-5 and V is TRBV14; 8 bases are a match to TRBD2. Germline values: CDR1 SGHDN, CDR2 FVKESK. With V trimmed by 4 bases and J by 2 bases, 6 bases remained unmatched. There are 15 residues in the CDR3. The CDR3 coding sequence is TGTGCCAGCAGCCTTCTGACTAGCGCTCAAGAGACCCAGTACTTC. Protein: CASSLLTSAQETQYF.

This clone has a single count. The V call is TRBV7-9, the J call TRBJ1-1; D not certain. Between the trimmed V and J ends, which lost 0 bases and 6 bases, there was a span of 11 bases. There are 14 residues in the CDR3. CDR1 is SEHNR and CDR2 is FQNEAQ in the germline V gene (reference sequence). The CDR3 is CASSLAAGVAEAFF. DNA of the CDR3: TGTGCCAGCAGCTTAGCTGCGGGAGTAGCTGAAGCTTTCTTT.

The chain joins TRBV7-2 to TRBJ2-1, with D perhaps TRBD1 (6 bases). The V end was cut by 8 bases, the J end by 7 bases, with 15 bases between. Germline V gene lookup returns CDR1 SGHTA and CDR2 FQGNSA. The CDR3 runs 13 residues. The CDR3 nucleotides read TGTGCCAGCGGGGGCGACTCGTATAATGAGCAGTTCTTC. This sequence encodes CASGGDSYNEQFF.

V and J are TRBV5-1 and TRBJ2-6; D is possibly TRBD2 (6 bases). Looked up from germline, CDR1 is SGHRS and CDR2 is YFSETQ. The CDR3 runs to 15 residues. With 0 bases removed from V and 4 bases from J, the gap between germline ends came to 8 bases. The CDR3 coding sequence is TGCGCCAGCAGCTTGGGGGACTCCGGGGCCAACGTCCTGACTTTC. It yields the protein CASSLGDSGANVLTF.

Points on this clone: Other nucleotide sequences from this sample produce the same CDR3. The chain combines TRBV27 with TRBJ2-7; D call uncertain. The CDR3 totals 15 residues. V lost 2 bases, J lost 0 bases, and 11 bases lay in between. Germline V gene lookup returns CDR1 MNHEY and CDR2 SMNVEV (reference sequence). CDR3: CASSLRPGRSYEQYF. The CDR3 coding sequence is TGTGCCAGCAGTTTACGCCCCGGTCGCTCCTACGAGCAGTACTTC.

This sequence joins TRBV24-1 and TRBJ2-1, with TRBD2 matching over 12 bases. CDR3 length: 17 amino acids. Per germline, CDR1 KGHDR and CDR2 SFDVKD. V gave up 9 bases and J gave up 6 bases; unmatched junction bases: 14. CDR3 coding DNA: TGTGCCACCGAGGCGGCTAGCGGGGGGGTTCTTGGCAATGAGCAGTTCTTC. It codes for CATEAASGGVLGNEQFF.

The gene calls are TRBV5-4 and TRBJ2-5; 10 bases match TRBD2. The CDR3 spans 14 residues. The V gene's germline CDR1 is SGHNT and CDR2 YYREEE (reference sequence). With V trimmed by 2 bases and J by 2 bases, 0 bases remained unmatched. The CDR3 spells CASSLAGGQETQYF. CDR3 nucleotide sequence: TGTGCCAGCAGCTTAGCGGGAGGGCAAGAGACCCAGTACTTC.

The genes are TRBV5-4 and TRBJ2-2, with D uncertain. The V end was cut by 4 bases, the J end by 3 bases, with 7 bases between. From germline, CDR1 is SGHNT and CDR2 YYREEE (reference sequence). The CDR3 runs 13 residues. CDR3 sequence reads: CASSPQDTGELFF. The CDR3, as DNA: TGTGCCAGCAGCCCGCAGGACACCGGGGAGCTGTTTTTT.

The chain recombines TRBV7-2 with TRBJ2-7, with 13 bases fitting TRBD2. This CDR3 contains 15 residues. J was trimmed by 6 bases and V by 5 bases; bases with no gene match: 7. Germline V gives CDR1 SGHTA, CDR2 FQGNSA. This CDR3 is CASSPRLAGGSEQYF. DNA of the CDR3: TGTGCCAGCAGCCCCCGACTAGCGGGAGGCTCCGAGCAGTACTTC.

The rearrangement links TRBV10-3 to TRBJ1-1; perhaps TRBD1 as D (6 bases). Germline V gene lookup returns CDR1 ENHRY and CDR2 SYGVKD. The length of the CDR3 is 14 residues. V lost 6 bases and J lost 1, with 12 bases in between. The CDR3 reads CAIRTPTGNTEAFF. DNA of the CDR3: TGTGCCATCAGGACTCCGACAGGGAACACTGAAGCTTTCTTT.

The V gene is TRBV2, the J gene TRBJ2-1, with 8 nucleotides matching TRBD1. Per germline, CDR1 SNHLY and CDR2 FYNNEI. Trimming cost V 6 bases and J 15 bases; bases outside gene matches: 10. The CDR3 is 12 residues long. CDR3 protein: CASSPTGQGRFF. CDR3 bases: TGTGCCAGCAGCCCGACAGGACAGGGTCGGTTCTTC.